A selection of T cell receptor beta chains follows, all from one sample in a study of OX40 agonist ivuxolimab in advanced cancers. The table came from immunoSEQ multiplex PCR; TCRdb's copy has only in-frame clones and leaves some out. The table lists tens of thousands of clones, roughly 80% of them singletons. The source material was CD4+ or CD8+ T cells sorted from blood, sampled in a trial of the OX40 agonist ivuxolimab. The receptors were sampled from an adult with an advanced solid tumor such as melanoma, head and neck, liver or kidney cancer. Each CDR3 is given with its conserved first and last residue. The D gene is left open where the match is weak. Clone size, where shown, is once, few, many, or a class for clones that have expanded.

- - TRBJ2-2 TRBV11-2 TGTGCCAGCAGCGGCGCACAGGTTACCGGGGAGCTGTTTTTT CASSGAQVTGELFF
- - TRBJ2-7 TRBV7-2 TGTGCCAGCAGCCTGACAGGAGTTCTCTACGAGCAGTACTTC CASSLTGVLYEQYF
- - TRBJ1-4 TRBV28 TGTGCCACCAAGACTAATGAAAAACTGTTTTTT CATKTNEKLFF
- - TRBJ2-5 TRBV2 TGTGCCAGCAGTGAAGTTGGGGGGCGGGTGACCCAGTACTTC CASSEVGGRVTQYF
- - TRBJ2-6 TRBV19 TGTGCCAGTAGATCCGGGTCTCTCCTCTCTGGGGCCAACGTCCTGACTTTC CASRSGSLLSGANVLTF
TRBD2 - TRBJ2-4 TRBV7-3 TGTGCCAGCAGCCCCGTTAGCGGGGGGGCCGGAATTACCAAAAACATTCAGTACTTC CASSPVSGGAGITKNIQYF
- - TRBJ1-2 TRBV20-1 TGCAGTGCTAAGACTATAGGGGACACCTTC CSAKTIGDTF
- - TRBJ2-1 TRBV7-2 TGTGCCAGCAGCTCCGGCAGGAACAATGAGCAGTTCTTC CASSSGRNNEQFF
- few TRBJ1-5 TRBV5-1 TGCGCCAGCAGCTTGGCCGGGGTCCTTAATCAGCCCCAGCATTTT CASSLAGVLNQPQHF
TRBD2 - TRBJ2-1 TRBV7-9 TGTGCCAGCAGCGTGACTAGCGTGACCTCCTACAATGAGCAGTTCTTC CASSVTSVTSYNEQFF
TRBD1 - TRBJ1-6 TRBV5-1 TGCGCCAGCAGCCAGACAGGGCCAAATTCACCCCTCCACTTT CASSQTGPNSPLHF
TRBD1 - TRBJ1-1 TRBV4-1 TGCGCCAGCAGCCGACAGGGGAACACTGAAGCTTTCTTT CASSRQGNTEAFF
- - TRBJ2-1 TRBV7-9 TGTGCCAGCAGCTTGGCGGGGAGGAGGGGTAATGAGCAGTTCTTC CASSLAGRRGNEQFF
- - TRBJ2-1 TRBV18 TGTGCCAGCTCTGCCTCACAGGTGGGTCTAGACAATGAGCAGTTCTTC CASSASQVGLDNEQFF
- - TRBJ1-1 TRBV27 TGTGCCAGCAGTTTAGGGGGGGGCATGAACACTGAAGCTTTCTTT CASSLGGGMNTEAFF
- - TRBJ1-5 TRBV2 TGTGCCAGCAGTGATGGTCGCCCCTCAAGCGGCAATCAGCCCCAGCATTTT CASSDGRPSSGNQPQHF
- - TRBJ2-2 TRBV13 TGTGCCAGCAGAAAAGGGAGGGGGCGGAAAATCCTTACCGGGGAGCTGTTTTTT CASRKGRGRKILTGELFF
- - TRBJ1-5 TRBV30 TGTGCCTGGGGCAGGGTCGGTCAGCCCCAGCATTTT CAWGRVGQPQHF
TRBD2 once TRBJ2-3 TRBV18 TGTGCCAGCTCACCTGGTCGACTAGCGGGAGCGACAGATACGCAGTATTTT CASSPGRLAGATDTQYF
TRBD2 once TRBJ2-7 TRBV5-4 TGTGCCAGCAGGAGTGGACTAGCGGGAGCCGGGATCCACGAGCAGTACTTC CASRSGLAGAGIHEQYF
- - TRBJ1-4 TRBV5-1 TGCGCCAGCAGCTTGAGAGGGGTAGGCGAAAAACTGTTTTTT CASSLRGVGEKLFF
TRBD1 - TRBJ1-1 TRBV7-2 TGTGCCAGCAGCTGGGACAGAGACACTGAAGCTTTCTTT CASSWDRDTEAFF
TRBD1 - TRBJ2-6 TRBV5-1 TGCGCCAGCAGCTTGATAGGACAGGGATACGGGGCCAACGTCCTGACTTTC CASSLIGQGYGANVLTF
TRBD2 - TRBJ2-1 TRBV5-1 TGCGCCAGCAGCTTGGTTGCTAGCGGAGGTGAGCAGTTCTTC CASSLVASGGEQFF
TRBD2 - TRBJ2-2 TRBV6-5 TGTGCCAGCAGACTAGCGGCGAACACCGGGGAGCTGTTTTTT CASRLAANTGELFF
TRBD1 - TRBJ1-5 TRBV9 TGTGCCAGCAGCGTAGGGACAGGGGGCAATCAGCCCCAGCATTTT CASSVGTGGNQPQHF
TRBD1 once TRBJ1-1 TRBV19 TGTGCCAGTAGTATCCCTCAGACAGGGATGAACACTGAAGCTTTCTTT CASSIPQTGMNTEAFF
- once TRBJ2-7 TRBV7-3 TGTGCCAGCAGCCCCCGGACGGGCAGCTACGAGCAGTACTTC CASSPRTGSYEQYF
- once TRBJ2-3 TRBV5-1 TGCGCCAGCAGCTTGGGACTTGTCACAGATACGCAGTATTTT CASSLGLVTDTQYF
- - TRBJ2-7 TRBV11-2 TGTGCCAGCAGCTTAGGGGCGAAGAACTACGAGCAGTACTTC CASSLGAKNYEQYF
- once TRBJ1-2 TRBV5-6 TGTGCCAGCAGCCTGGACTATGGCTACACCTTC CASSLDYGYTF
- - TRBJ2-6 TRBV5-1 TGCGCCAGCAGCTTGTTGGGGTCCGGGGCCAACGTCCTGACTTTC CASSLLGSGANVLTF
- - TRBJ2-7 TRBV18 TGTGCCAGCTCACCCCCACCCCCGGGCGAGCAGTACTTC CASSPPPPGEQYF
- few TRBJ1-1 TRBV6-6 TGTGCCAGCAGTTACTCGGGAGGATATGAAGCTTTCTTT CASSYSGGYEAFF
- - TRBJ2-7 TRBV7-2 TGTGCCAGCAGCAAAGATAAGGACAGAGCCTACGAGCAGTACTTC CASSKDKDRAYEQYF
TRBD2 few TRBJ2-1 TRBV6-5 TGTGCCAGCAGTTCCGGGACTAGCGATCCTGAGCAGTTCTTC CASSSGTSDPEQFF
TRBD2 - TRBJ2-5 TRBV5-1 TGCGCCAGCAGGCCACTAGCGGAAGAGACCCAGTACTTC CASRPLAEETQYF
- - TRBJ2-5 TRBV7-2 TGTGCCAGCAGCTTAGGTGGGAAACAAGAGACCCAGTACTTC CASSLGGKQETQYF